Listed below are T cell receptor beta chains from one sample, sequenced in a study of post-analysis software for immune sequencing data. TCRdb called the PCR reads again in MiXCR, with one record for every CDR3 protein. The data hold around 250,000 distinct CDR3 sequences, with approximately 34% observed a single time. What was sequenced was blood. The receptors were sampled from a girl aged 10 to 17 with multiple sclerosis. Each CDR3 is given with its conserved first and last residue. Each record gives: D gene, clone size, V gene, J gene, CDR3 DNA, CDR3 protein. The D gene is left open where the match is weak. The listing skips clone size in some rows; elsewhere it reads once, few, many or a size class.

NA	few	TRBV27	TRBJ1-1	TGTGCCAGCCGTGGGGGCCGGCACCCTCGGCCTGAAGCTTTCTTT	CASRGGRHPRPEAFF
NA	many	TRBV20-1	TRBJ1-2	TGCAGTGCTAAAGATTTGGACATCGTCCCTATCTATGGCTACACCTTC	CSAKDLDIVPIYGYTF
TRBD1	NA	TRBV4-1	TRBJ2-2	TGCGCCAGCGGAATCTCGGGACAGGGGACCGGGGAGCTGTTTTTT	CASGISGQGTGELFF
TRBD2	NA	TRBV7-8	TRBJ2-1	TGTGCTTGCAGCTTAGGGAGCGGGGGGGCGGTCTATGAGCAGTTCTTC	CACSLGSGGAVYEQFF
NA	NA	TRBV5-5	TRBJ1-1	TGTGTCAGCTGCTTCGGGGACACTGAAGCTTTCTTT	CVSCFGDTEAFF
TRBD2	NA	TRBV11-2	TRBJ2-1	TGTGCCAGCAGCCAATACGGGACTAGCGTGAGCCTCAATGAGCAGTTCTTC	CASSQYGTSVSLNEQFF
NA	NA	TRBV7-8	TRBJ2-7	TGTGCCAGCAGCTCAAGACAGGAATCCTCCTACGAGCAGTACTTC	CASSSRQESSYEQYF
TRBD2	NA	TRBV20-1	TRBJ2-1	TGCAGTGCCTCAGTGTGGGGGAGGGCTATCGATGAGCAGTTCTTC	CSASVWGRAIDEQFF
NA	few	TRBV19	TRBJ2-1	TGTGCCAGTAGTCACGAAATCCGGACGTACAATGAGCAGTTCTTC	CASSHEIRTYNEQFF
NA	few	TRBV6-1	TRBJ1-1	TGTGCCAGCAACCAGAACACTGAAGCTTTCTTT	CASNQNTEAFF
NA	few	TRBV27	TRBJ1-1	TGTGCCAGCAGTCCGGACAGCCCTGGCGACACTGAAGCTTTCTTT	CASSPDSPGDTEAFF
NA	many	TRBV10-3	TRBJ2-4	TGTGCCATCAGTGACGACCTACTGGGGGCCAAAAACATTCAGTACTTC	CAISDDLLGAKNIQYF
NA	NA	TRBV25-1	TRBJ1-4	TGTGCCAGCAAGGCCTTTTCATCCAAACCGTTTTTT	CASKAFSSKPFF
NA	many	TRBV5-6	TRBJ2-1	TGTGCCAGCAGCTTGGACGGGTTCGGGGAGCAGTTCTTC	CASSLDGFGEQFF
TRBD2	NA	TRBV10-2	TRBJ2-7	TGCGCCAGCAGTGACGTGGGGATTAGCGGGGGGGACCACGAGCAGTACTTC	CASSDVGISGGDHEQYF
NA	NA	TRBV15	TRBJ2-2	TGTGCCACCAGCACCGCAAACACCGGGGAGCGGTTTTTT	CATSTANTGERFF
NA	NA	TRBV12-3/TRBV12-4	TRBJ2-3	TGTGCCAGCAGTTGGGGAGGAGTGAGCGCAGATGCGCAGTATTTT	CASSWGGVSADAQYF
NA	many	TRBV5-6	TRBJ2-6	TGTGCCAGCAGCTGGCTGGGGATCCCTGGGGCCAACGTCCTGACTTTC	CASSWLGIPGANVLTF
TRBD1	NA	TRBV7-8	TRBJ2-1	TGTGCCAGCAGCCCCCGACAGGGGTTAGAGCAGTTCTTC	CASSPRQGLEQFF
TRBD1	NA	TRBV6-1	TRBJ1-2	TGTGCCAGCAGTGAAGACAGGGGCGAACACTATGGCTACACCTTC	CASSEDRGEHYGYTF
NA	NA	TRBV30	TRBJ2-1	TGTGCCTGGAGTTCGGGAACGGCCTACAATGAGCAGTTCTTC	CAWSSGTAYNEQFF
NA	NA	TRBV7-8	TRBJ1-3	TGTGCCAGCAGCGTATATTCACGGGTCAGCTCTGGAAACACCATATATTTT	CASSVYSRVSSGNTIYF
TRBD1	many	TRBV7-9	TRBJ1-6	TGTGCCAGCAGCTCTACGGACAGGGGTTATAATTCACCCCTCCACTTT	CASSSTDRGYNSPLHF
NA	NA	TRBV7-3	TRBJ2-1	TGTGCCAGCAGCCGAGGACAGAGGTACAATGAGCAGTTCTTC	CASSRGQRYNEQFF
TRBD2	many	TRBV5-1	TRBJ2-3	TGCGCCAGCAGCTTGGGAGCGGGGGGGCAAGATACGCAGTATTTT	CASSLGAGGQDTQYF
NA	many	TRBV4-1	TRBJ1-1	TGCGCCAGCAGCCAAGGCCATCAGGGGTGGGACACTGAAGCTTTCTTT	CASSQGHQGWDTEAFF
NA	many	TRBV9	TRBJ2-3	TGTGCCAGCAGCAGAAGGCGGGAAGGAGATACGCAGTATTTT	CASSRRREGDTQYF
NA	NA	TRBV20-1	TRBJ2-1	TGCAGTGCTAACCGGGATCCCGGAATATACAATGAGCAGTTCTTC	CSANRDPGIYNEQFF
TRBD2	many	TRBV4-2	TRBJ2-3	TGTGCCAGCAGCCAAGATCTAGCGGGGGGCACAGATACGCAGTATTTT	CASSQDLAGGTDTQYF
NA	NA	TRBV20-1	TRBJ1-1	TGCAGTGCTGAGGGTGGGACACAGAACACTGAAGCTTTCTTT	CSAEGGTQNTEAFF
NA	many	TRBV30	TRBJ1-6	TGTGCCTGGAGTGGCCGCAGGAGTTCACCCCTCCACTTT	CAWSGRRSSPLHF
TRBD2	NA	TRBV6-4	TRBJ2-5	TGTGCCAGCAGTGTTAGCGGGGTACGGCTGGAGACCCAGTACTTC	CASSVSGVRLETQYF
NA	few	TRBV20-1	TRBJ1-6	TGCAGTGCTAGAGATCGACGGGAAACACTCTATAATTCACCCCTCCACTTT	CSARDRRETLYNSPLHF
TRBD1	few	TRBV7-9	TRBJ2-3	TGTGCCAGCAGCTTTGCTGGCACAGGGACAGGCACAGATACGCAGTATTTT	CASSFAGTGTGTDTQYF
NA	many	TRBV6-5	TRBJ2-3	TGTGCCAGCAGTCCGCAGGTGGTGGGCACAGATACGCAGTATTTT	CASSPQVVGTDTQYF
NA	NA	TRBV25-1	TRBJ1-1	TGTGCCAGCAGTGAAAATGCCGGCACTGAAGCTTTCTTT	CASSENAGTEAFF
NA	many	TRBV5-1	TRBJ1-5	TGCGCCAGCAGCTTTTCGACGGGTAGCAATCAGCCCCAGCATTTT	CASSFSTGSNQPQHF
TRBD2	NA	TRBV20-1	TRBJ2-3	TGCAGTGCTAGAGTTGCGGGAGCCCCCACAGATACGCAGGATTTT	CSARVAGAPTDTQDF
TRBD2	NA	TRBV20-1	TRBJ2-1	TGCAGTGCTAGAGATATAGAGCGGGGGGGCTTCGAGCAGTTCTTC	CSARDIERGGFEQFF
TRBD1	NA	TRBV5-1	TRBJ2-5	TGCGCCAGCAGCCCCCTTGGGACAGGGATCCAAGAGACCCAGTACTTC	CASSPLGTGIQETQYF
TRBD2	NA	TRBV6-6	TRBJ2-1	TGTGCCAGCAAGACTAGCGGGAGATTCCATGGTGAGCAGTTCTTC	CASKTSGRFHGEQFF
NA	many	TRBV3-1	TRBJ1-2	TGTGCCAGCAGCCTTCTTGGGACCACGAAGGGAGGCTACACCTTC	CASSLLGTTKGGYTF